Shown below are 5 T cell receptor beta chains from a single sample sequenced in a study of blood T cells in healthy people across ages. The second PCR ran roughly 6 to 11 cycles with a sample-barcoded 5' primer and J-beta primers. TCRdb called the 5' RACE reads again in MiXCR, with one record for every CDR3 protein. This sample has 1.6 million or so distinct CDR3 sequences, with around 35% found just once. The sample consisted of blood. The receptors originated from a woman aged 30 to 39 in good health.

In this sample, this clonotype turned up many times. The J gene is TRBJ2-5, the V gene TRBV20-1, with TRBD1 matching 7 bases. The CDR3 has 12 amino acids. V shed 4 bases, J shed 4 bases, and the junction held 3 bases outside the gene matches. Germline CDR1 is DFQATT and CDR2 is SNEGSKA (reference sequence). The CDR3 bases are TGCAGTGCTAACGACAGGGTAGAGACCCAGTACTTC. Protein sequence: CSANDRVETQYF.

This chain uses TRBV20-1 with TRBJ2-7; 9 nucleotides match TRBD2. The CDR3 extends over 15 amino acids. The germline gives CDR1 DFQATT, CDR2 SNEGSKA (reference sequence). The V gene end was trimmed by 1 base and the J gene end by 3 bases; junction bases not matched to a gene: 7. In DNA, the CDR3 is TGCAGTGCTAGAGGGCTCTTAGCGGGGGACTACGAGCAGTACTTC. Amino acids: CSARGLLAGDYEQYF.

Here the CDR3 reads CASRPPAEEKLFF. The DNA for the CDR3 is TGTGCCAGCAGACCCCCGGCGGAGGAAAAACTGTTTTTT. V and J are TRBV6-5 and TRBJ1-4, with D unclear. The CDR3 length is 13 residues. Germline V lookup: CDR1 MNHEY, CDR2 SVGAGI. V gave up 6 bases and J gave up 8 bases, with 13 bases separating them.

The V call is TRBV6-1, the J call TRBJ1-1, with 8 positions matching TRBD1. V lost 11 bases and J lost 3; bases outside the gene matches: 11. Germline CDR1 reads MNHNS; CDR2 reads SASEGT. The CDR3 contains 14 residues. CDR3 coding DNA: TGTGCCGGGTACCGACAGGGGACGGACACTGAAGCTTTCTTT. Its protein is CAGYRQGTDTEAFF.

The CDR3 spells CASSQTQVGYGYTF. Written as DNA, the CDR3 is TGTGCCAGCAGCCAAACCCAGGTGGGCTATGGCTACACCTTC. This rearrangement joins TRBV14 to TRBJ1-2, with D unclear. This CDR3 has 14 residues. Trimming shortened V by 2 bases and J by 4 bases, and 11 bases separated the two germline ends. CDR1 and CDR2 (germline): SGHDN, FVKESK.